The rows below give T cell receptor beta chains drawn from one sample of a study of control samples from healthy donors and cancer patients. The table came from immunoSEQ multiplex PCR; TCRdb's copy has only in-frame clones and leaves some out. The sample has 80,000 or so clones, 80% to 95% seen once; the top ten hold 5% to 6%. Sequenced: blood. These receptors all come from a woman aged 55-69 years in good health. CDR3s leave out the opening cysteine and the closing phenylalanine or tryptophan. Fields, in order: J gene, clone size, V gene, CDR3 length, CDR3 protein. The size field is filled for only some rows; it gives once, few, many or a size class.

>TRBJ2-5|.|TRBV9|13
ASSATGQGVETQY
>TRBJ1-5|.|TRBV7-2|13
ASSLEGYSNQPQH
>TRBJ1-1|.|TRBV29-1|11
SVAGGMNTEAF
>TRBJ1-1|.|TRBV30|11
AWSGWGNTEAF
>TRBJ2-5|once|TRBV2|14
ASSSPGTPVLETQY
>TRBJ2-1|.|TRBV6-2/TRBV6-3|14
ASSDETWTGRNEQF
>TRBJ2-1|.|TRBV30|9
AWSVYNEQF
>TRBJ2-7|.|TRBV7-9|13
ASSRVDRPSYEQY
>TRBJ2-7|.|TRBV2|12
ASRLERSSYEQY
>TRBJ2-7|few|TRBV6-5|11
ASTSGQGPEQY
>TRBJ2-7|.|TRBV11-2|12
ASSSSGSLGEQY
>TRBJ2-2|.|TRBV6-6|12
ASRRGRNTGELF
>TRBJ1-5|.|TRBV12-3/TRBV12-4|11
ASKKGASQPQH
>TRBJ2-3|once|TRBV30|11
AWSQGLVNTQY
>TRBJ2-3|.|TRBV20-1|10
SASPSTDTQY
>TRBJ1-3|.|TRBV7-6|14
ASSPYPRAGGNTIY
>TRBJ2-1|.|TRBV6-1|11
ASSEAGRLEQF
>TRBJ1-2|.|TRBV27|12
ASSPRTGKYGYT
>TRBJ2-1|.|TRBV3-1/TRBV3-2|15
ASSLGTSGLSYNEQF
>TRBJ1-1|.|TRBV11-3|11
ASSLGGLTEAF
>TRBJ2-2|.|TRBV23-1|14
ASGDRVLMNTGELF
>TRBJ2-1|once|TRBV7-9|14
ASSLARTTRSDEQF
>TRBJ1-1|.|TRBV21-1|13
ASSKEGPSDTEAF
>TRBJ2-3|.|TRBV5-1|16
ASSLNLASGILTDTQY
>TRBJ2-5|.|TRBV7-9|14
ASSSFSGGAGETQY
>TRBJ2-5|.|TRBV6-5|12
ASSQNGGGETQY
>TRBJ1-2|.|TRBV4-3|12
ASSQELGNYGYT
>TRBJ1-5|once|TRBV6-5|11
ASSTRTNQPQH
>TRBJ2-7|.|TRBV27|11
ASSLTEDYEQY
>TRBJ2-2|.|TRBV2|12
ASSPRVGTGELF
>TRBJ2-1|.|TRBV28|11
AGGLSGADEQF
>TRBJ1-2|.|TRBV10-3|12
AISGTGPNYGYT
>TRBJ2-5|.|TRBV12-3/TRBV12-4|10
ASSFPSGTQY
>TRBJ2-2|.|TRBV28|16
ASSSPGLAGWGTGELF
>TRBJ1-3|.|TRBV19|10
ASSISGNTIY
>TRBJ2-7|.|TRBV21-1|11
ASGHGTSGEQY
>TRBJ1-6|once|TRBV28|15
ASSIHGGAEYNSPLH
>TRBJ1-2|.|TRBV6-2/TRBV6-3|16
ASSYSLSTLLPFYGYT
>TRBJ2-1|.|TRBV5-6|14
ASSLHRGSLFNEQF
>TRBJ2-1|.|TRBV7-6|14
ASGKSGTAGDNEQF
>TRBJ2-1|.|TRBV20-1|11
SASFRRSDEQF
>TRBJ2-7|.|TRBV18|12
ASSPREGLDEQY
>TRBJ2-3|.|TRBV4-1|18
ASSQDLMRPGRAGTDTQY
>TRBJ2-5|.|TRBV7-2|13
ASSLQGASQETQY
>TRBJ1-4|.|TRBV6-5|10
ASRLGGEKLF
>TRBJ2-2|.|TRBV4-2|12
ASSQVTSSGELF
>TRBJ1-6|.|TRBV11-2|14
ASSTGWRASNSPLH
>TRBJ2-1|.|TRBV7-6|13
ASSLVPSDYNEQF
>TRBJ2-1|.|TRBV5-6|14
ASSPEGTSGSYEQF
>TRBJ1-5|.|TRBV6-5|12
ASRDLLSNQPQH
>TRBJ2-5|.|TRBV11-2|14
ASSSAGGLYPETQY
>TRBJ1-1|.|TRBV18|11
ASSPSSYTEAF
>TRBJ2-2|.|TRBV11-2|15
ASSFISVGVNTGELF
>TRBJ1-5|.|TRBV19|12
ATSGTAITSAQH
>TRBJ2-7|.|TRBV28|10
ASSLRPYEQY